Each of the 11 T cell receptor beta chains below was sequenced from the same sample in a study of identical twins. Each CDR3 protein is one row after TCRdb ran MiXCR on the 5' RACE reads. This sample has roughly 690,000 distinct CDR3 sequences, with 21% found just once. The same sample was also used in a study of T cells expressing NK-cell markers.

Material for sequencing was PBMCs. These receptors originate from a woman under 30 in good health.

This clonotype was counted at least ten times. This chain links TRBV3-1 with TRBJ2-5; D not resolved. The germline V gene encodes CDR1 LGHDT and CDR2 YNNKEL (reference sequence). This CDR3 is 14 amino acids long. Trimming stripped 7 bases from V and 6 bases from J, with 18 bases between. The CDR3 is CASTAGRGVQTQYF. For the CDR3, the DNA is TGTGCCAGCACCGCCGGTCGAGGAGTCCAGACCCAGTACTTC.

In this sample, this clonotype turned up a few times. J is TRBJ2-5 and V is TRBV29-1; no clear D gene. Trimming removed 7 bases from V and 4 bases from J, with 16 bases in between. The CDR3 totals 13 residues. Germline V gives CDR1 SQVTM, CDR2 ANQGSEA. The CDR3 loop reads CSAERGIGETQYF. The DNA for the CDR3 is TGCAGCGCGGAGCGTGGTATCGGAGAGACCCAGTACTTC.

CDR3 protein: CASSDPPTLGYNEQFF. Written as DNA, the CDR3 is TGTGCCAGCAGTGACCCCCCCACCCTGGGGTACAATGAGCAGTTCTTC. The V and J genes are TRBV25-1 and TRBJ2-1, with D uncertain. This CDR3 contains 16 residues. V lost 3 bases to trimming and J lost 4 bases, with 16 bases between them. The germline gives CDR1 MGHDK, CDR2 SYGVNS.

The rearrangement joins TRBV12-3 or TRBV12-4 to TRBJ2-5; 16 nucleotides agree with TRBD2. CDR3 length equals 16 residues. J lost 3 bases, V lost 5 bases, and 3 bases had no gene match. As DNA, the CDR3 is TGTGCCAGCAGTCCTGGGACTAGCGGGAGGGAAGAGACCCAGTACTTC. Translated: CASSPGTSGREETQYF.

This chain connects TRBV6-1 to TRBJ2-7; 12 bases agree with TRBD2. The CDR3 is 14 residues long. Germline V gene data show CDR1 as MNHNS and CDR2 as SASEGT. V shed 4 bases, J shed 6 bases, and the junction held 4 bases outside the gene matches. In nucleotides, the CDR3 is TGTGCCAGCAGTGTACCGGGACTAGCGGGCGAGCAGTACTTC. Its protein product is CASSVPGLAGEQYF.

This clonotype was detected many times. The rearrangement links TRBV6-1 to TRBJ2-7, with D perhaps assigned TRBD1 or TRBD2 (5 bases each). The V gene's germline CDR1 is MNHNS and CDR2 SASEGT. V was clipped by 8 bases and J by 5 bases, with 25 bases between them. The CDR3 covers 16 residues. Here the CDR3 reads CASGDLWGNRIHEQYF. CDR3 DNA sequence: TGTGCCAGCGGGGACCTGTGGGGTAATCGGATCCACGAGCAGTACTTC.

This clonotype was observed a handful of times. The chain uses TRBV11-3 and TRBJ2-7; D not resolved. The CDR3 runs to 12 residues. CDR1 and CDR2 (germline): SGHNT, YENEEA. With 5 bases removed from V and 6 bases from J, the gap between germline ends came to 11 bases. CDR3 in amino acids: CASSPIDREQYF. In DNA, the CDR3 is TGTGCCAGCAGCCCAATTGACCGCGAGCAGTACTTC.

This clonotype was recorded a few times. V is TRBV6-1 and J is TRBJ2-7; D unresolved. The germline gives CDR1 MNHNS, CDR2 SASEGT. V was pared by 5 bases and J by 3 bases, with 20 bases between. The CDR3 loop spans 16 amino acids. The CDR3 spells CASSLNGPDELYEQYF. CDR3 in DNA: TGTGCCAGCAGTCTAAACGGGCCCGACGAGCTCTACGAGCAGTACTTC.

The chain is built from TRBV27 and TRBJ2-7; D is perhaps TRBD2 (6 bases). The germline V gene encodes CDR1 MNHEY and CDR2 SMNVEV (reference sequence). Trimming pared 7 bases from V and 3 bases from J, leaving 19 bases between. The CDR3 is made up of 15 amino acids. CDR3: CASMTPGTPNYEQYF. As DNA, the CDR3 is TGTGCCAGCATGACACCCGGGACTCCGAACTACGAGCAGTACTTC.

This clonotype was seen only a few times. J is TRBJ1-5 and V is TRBV20-1; TRBD1 is a possible D gene (5 bases). Germline V gene data show CDR1 as DFQATT and CDR2 as SNEGSKA (reference sequence). With 5 bases removed from V and 0 bases from J, the gap between germline ends came to 11 bases. This CDR3 region has 14 residues. The DNA for the CDR3 is TGCAGTGCTTCGACAGCCATTAGCAATCAGCCCCAGCATTTT. It translates to CSASTAISNQPQHF.

J is TRBJ2-3 and V is TRBV5-1, with D possibly matching TRBD2 (6 bases). V lost 0 bases and J 2 bases, leaving 13 bases between the germline ends. The CDR3 extends over 16 amino acids. Germline-derived CDR1 and CDR2 are SGHRS and YFSETQ. The CDR3 bases are TGCGCCAGCAGCTTGGGGGTAGCGGAGTACACAGATACGCAGTATTTT. Translating it yields CASSLGVAEYTDTQYF.